Following are 21 T cell receptor beta chains from one sample sequenced in a study of blood T cells in healthy people across ages. A second PCR, run for about 7 to 12 cycles, used a sample-barcoded 5' primer plus a J-beta primer mix. TCRdb passed the 5' RACE reads through MiXCR, listing each CDR3 protein once. The sample lists hundreds of thousands of distinct CDR3 sequences, about 62% occurring once. The sequenced sample was blood. Receptor source: a man under 40 in good health.

The chain recombines TRBV20-1 with TRBJ2-1; 10 bases align to TRBD2. This CDR3 region has 16 residues. V lost 0 bases, J lost 5 bases, and 7 bases stayed unmatched. In germline, CDR1 is DFQATT, CDR2 SNEGSKA (reference sequence). The chain's CDR3 is CSARDSRLAGDNEQFF. CDR3 DNA sequence: TGCAGTGCTAGAGATTCTCGGCTAGCGGGAGACAATGAGCAGTTCTTC.

The table lists this clonotype with a count of one. This chain links TRBV7-9 with TRBJ2-7; possibly TRBD2 for D (7 bases). CDR1 is SEHNR, CDR2 FQNEAQ, per germline (reference sequence). V was trimmed by 6 bases and J by 4 bases, leaving 16 bases between them. This CDR3 is built from 14 residues. CDR3 nucleotide sequence: TGTGCCAGCAGTAAAAAGGGGGGGATATACGAGCAGTACTTC. Its protein is CASSKKGGIYEQYF.

This rearrangement joins TRBV7-9 to TRBJ2-7; D is perhaps TRBD2 (5 bases). V lost 1 base, J lost 1 base, and 11 bases lay in between. The germline CDR1 and CDR2 sequences are SEHNR and FQNEAQ (reference sequence). The CDR3 loop spans 15 amino acids. The CDR3 sequence is CASSLGGSLSYEQYF. CDR3 DNA sequence: TGTGCCAGCAGCTTAGGAGGGAGCCTGTCCTACGAGCAGTACTTC.

This chain uses TRBV7-2 with TRBJ1-6; 9 positions agree with TRBD1. V shed 2 bases and J 9 bases; nucleotides not matched to a gene: 11. The CDR3 is 17 residues long. Germline V gives CDR1 SGHTA, CDR2 FQGNSA. CDR3 nucleotide sequence: TGTGCCAGCAGCTTACATCGTGGGACAGGGAATGGTTCACCCCTCCACTTT. It specifies CASSLHRGTGNGSPLHF.

The chain joins TRBV24-1 to TRBJ2-1, with D possibly called TRBD1 or TRBD2 (5 bases each). The V end lost 0 bases, the J end lost 4 bases, and 9 bases lay between the germline ends. This CDR3 region has 15 residues. Germline-derived CDR1 and CDR2 are KGHDR and SFDVKD. In nucleotides, the CDR3 is TGTGCCACCAGTGATTTGGGGACGCCGTACAATGAGCAGTTCTTC. Protein product: CATSDLGTPYNEQFF.

The chain recombines TRBV6-5 with TRBJ2-3, with D possibly being TRBD1 (5 bases). Per germline, CDR1 MNHEY and CDR2 SVGAGI. With 5 bases removed from V and 2 bases from J, the gap between germline ends came to 14 bases. The CDR3 loop spans 15 amino acids. The CDR3 DNA is TGTGCCAGCAGTCAACTTGGGGCAATCACAGATACGCAGTATTTT. This translates into CASSQLGAITDTQYF.

As for this clonotype: This could be a read error, since a much larger clone is one nucleotide away. V and J are TRBV7-9 and TRBJ2-5; D unclear. The germline CDR1 and CDR2 sequences are SEHNR and FQNEAQ (reference sequence). CDR3 length equals 12 residues. Trimming shortened V by 2 bases and J by 2 bases, and 3 bases separated the two germline ends. The CDR3 loop reads CASSLKQETQYF. For the CDR3, the DNA is TGTGCCAGCAGCTTAAAACAAGAGACCCAGTACTTC.

This clonotype was observed a few times. The chain links TRBV7-9 to TRBJ2-7, with 7 bases matching TRBD1. The CDR3 runs to 15 residues. V lost 1 base to trimming and J lost 3 bases; unmatched junction nucleotides: 6. Germline-derived CDR1 and CDR2 are SEHNR and FQNEAQ (reference sequence). The CDR3 is CASSLVDREDYEQYF. The CDR3 DNA sequence: TGTGCCAGCAGCTTAGTTGACAGGGAAGACTACGAGCAGTACTTC.

The chain combines TRBV5-1 with TRBJ2-1; the match to TRBD2 covers 12 bases. Judging by the DNA end, TRBJ2-7 fits better; the J call may be wrong. Germline lookup yields CDR1 SGHRS and CDR2 YFSETQ. CDR3 length equals 18 residues. CDR3 loop: CASSLSLAGGSSYNEQYF. The CDR3 DNA reads TGCGCCAGCAGCTTGAGTCTAGCGGGGGGGAGCTCCTACAATGAGCAGTACTTC.

This chain uses TRBV25-1 with TRBJ2-7; tentative D call: TRBD2 (5 bases). V was clipped by 6 bases and J by 7 bases, with 13 bases between them. The CDR3 runs 12 residues. Germline values: CDR1 MGHDK, CDR2 SYGVNS. The CDR3: CASSKDQREQYF. Here the CDR3 DNA reads TGTGCCAGCAGCAAAGACCAGCGGGAGCAGTACTTC.

J is TRBJ2-1 and V is TRBV2, with a weak D call TRBD1 (5 bases). The length of the CDR3 is 12 residues. Germline CDR1 reads SNHLY; CDR2 reads FYNNEI. Trimming pared 6 bases from V and 8 bases from J, leaving 11 bases between. CDR3 loop: CASSDDSYEQFF. The CDR3 DNA reads TGTGCCAGCAGCGACGACAGTTATGAGCAGTTCTTC.

J is TRBJ1-1 and V is TRBV24-1; 7 nucleotides agree with TRBD1. This CDR3 comprises 18 residues. Per germline, CDR1 KGHDR and CDR2 SFDVKD. The V gene end was trimmed by 7 bases and the J gene end by 9 bases; junction bases not matched to a gene: 25. CDR3 in amino acids: CATRFPRRDRLLWVQAFF. CDR3 DNA: TGTGCCACCAGATTTCCTAGGAGGGACAGACTTCTTTGGGTTCAAGCTTTCTTT.

The CDR3 nucleotides read TGTGCCAGCGCAGGGGAGGAGGACTACGAGCAGTACTTC. Amino acids: CASAGEEDYEQYF. The chain joins TRBV6-2 or TRBV6-3 to TRBJ2-4, with D possibly being TRBD1 or TRBD2 (6 bases each). With the DNA end fitting TRBJ2-7 better, the J assignment may be wrong. The CDR3 loop spans 13 amino acids. CDR1 MNHEY and CDR2 SVGEGT come from the germline V gene.

V and J are TRBV7-2 and TRBJ2-3, with 13 bases fitting TRBD2. CDR3 size: 16 residues. Germline V gene data show CDR1 as SGHTA and CDR2 as FQGNSA. Unmatched junction bases numbered 8, after V lost 5 bases and J lost 6 bases. CDR3 sequence (DNA): TGTGCCAGCAGCCTAGGGACTAGCGGGAATGTGGATACGCAGTATTTT. It specifies CASSLGTSGNVDTQYF.

V gene TRBV20-1 combines with J gene TRBJ2-3; D remains unclear. Trimming pared 5 bases from V and 5 bases from J, leaving 17 bases between. The CDR3 covers 14 residues. Germline V lookup: CDR1 DFQATT, CDR2 SNEGSKA (reference sequence). The CDR3 bases are TGCAGTGCTCCACTGCCGGGCAGGAGAGATACGCAGTATTTT. Amino acids: CSAPLPGRRDTQYF.

This chain connects TRBV29-1 to TRBJ2-5, with 8 nucleotides matching TRBD2. The CDR3 totals 13 residues. V lost 3 bases and J lost 0; bases outside the gene matches: 0. Germline CDR1 is SQVTM and CDR2 is ANQGSEA. This chain's CDR3 is CSVDGGDQETQYF. The CDR3 DNA follows: TGCAGCGTTGACGGGGGGGACCAAGAGACCCAGTACTTC.

This clonotype was recorded only once. The chain couples TRBV20-1 to TRBJ2-7; either TRBD1 or TRBD2 may supply D (5 bases each). Germline CDR1 and CDR2: DFQATT and SNEGSKA (reference sequence). CDR3 length equals 14 residues. V lost 6 bases and J 5 bases, leaving 20 bases between the germline ends. CDR3 sequence reads: CSAESGTNIDEQYF. The CDR3 DNA sequence: TGCAGTGCCGAATCCGGGACGAACATCGACGAGCAGTACTTC.

V is TRBV12-3 or TRBV12-4 and J is TRBJ1-1, with D unclear. V was pared by 8 bases and J by 7 bases, with 14 bases between. The CDR3 is 12 residues long. Here the CDR3 DNA reads TGTGCCAGCCCGGGATATTCCAATGAAGCTTTCTTT. Residues: CASPGYSNEAFF.

The genes are TRBV7-2 and TRBJ1-1, with TRBD1 as a possible D gene (5 bases). Deletions cut 4 bases from V and 0 bases from J, with 15 bases between. Looked up from germline, CDR1 is SGHTA and CDR2 is FQGNSA. This CDR3 is built from 16 residues. CDR3 sequence: CASSSAGGLLNTEAFF. The CDR3 DNA follows: TGTGCCAGCAGCTCAGCCGGGGGGTTGTTGAACACTGAAGCTTTCTTT.

V and J are TRBV29-1 and TRBJ1-1; D possibly corresponds to TRBD1 (6 bases). Germline V gives CDR1 SQVTM, CDR2 ANQGSEA. Trimming cost V 6 bases and J 8 bases, with 22 bases left between them. The CDR3 spans 14 residues. This CDR3 is CSVRGTFPGTEAFF. For the CDR3, the DNA is TGCAGCGTGCGTGGGACATTCCCCGGGACAGAAGCTTTCTTT.

J is TRBJ1-2 and V is TRBV7-9; D is unclear. CDR1 is SEHNR, CDR2 FQNEAQ, per germline (reference sequence). CDR3 length: 13 amino acids. The germline V and J ends were trimmed by 1 base and 4 bases, with 7 bases remaining between them. The DNA for the CDR3 is TGTGCCAGCAGCTTAGAGCCGGTCTATGGCTACACCTTC. Amino acids: CASSLEPVYGYTF.